Presented here are 21 T cell receptor beta chains from one specimen sequenced in a study of blood T cell repertoires in COVID-19. Profiled with immunoSEQ multiplex PCR; TCRdb holds only in-frame clones, not every one. The sample lists 200,000 to 250,000 clones, approximately 86% seen once, with roughly 1.3% in the top ten. Sequenced: peripheral blood. Receptor source: a woman in her 30s with COVID-19, enrolled during active disease.

The chain has TRBV5-4 and TRBJ2-1, with TRBD2 identical over 11 bases. V was clipped by 9 bases and J by 5 bases; unmatched bases: 13. Germline V gene sequence: CDR1 SGHNT, CDR2 YYREEE (reference sequence). The CDR3 loop spans 16 amino acids. The CDR3 here is CATLAGGPSNDNEQFF. The CDR3 region has the DNA TGTGCCACCTTAGCGGGGGGGCCTAGTAACGACAATGAGCAGTTCTTC.

The rearrangement links TRBV19 to TRBJ1-4; D not resolved. The V end lost 4 bases, the J end lost 3 bases, and 9 bases lay between the germline ends. Germline-derived CDR1 and CDR2 are LNHDA and SQIVND (reference sequence). The CDR3 contains 14 residues. CDR3 coding DNA: TGTGCCAGTAGTAGGAGGGCACCTAATGAAAAACTGTTTTTT. As protein: CASSRRAPNEKLFF. Looking up the rest from reference TRBV19 and TRBJ1-4 gives the full variable domain: DGGITQSPKYLFRKEGQNVTLSCEQNLNHDAMYWYRQDPGQGLRLIYYSQIVNDFQKGDIAEGYSVSREKKESFPLTVTSAQKNPTAFYLCASSRRAPNEKLFFGSGTQLSVL.

Written as DNA, the CDR3 is TGTGCCAGCAGCTGGACAGGGACTGAGCAGTTCTTC. It translates to CASSWTGTEQFF. The rearrangement uses TRBV13 and TRBJ2-1; 8 bases line up with TRBD1. The CDR3 loop spans 12 amino acids. Unmatched junction bases numbered 2, after V lost 4 bases and J lost 9 bases. Germline V gene lookup returns CDR1 PRHDT and CDR2 FYEKMQ (reference sequence).

This sequence joins TRBV18 and TRBJ1-1; no clear D gene. The CDR3 is 12 amino acids. Germline CDR1 and CDR2: KGHSH and LQKENI. The V and J ends lost 0 bases and 8 bases respectively, with 7 bases between them. The CDR3 is CASSPPRREAFF. The CDR3 bases are TGTGCCAGCTCACCACCGCGCAGGGAAGCTTTCTTT. Drawing the rest from reference TRBV18 and TRBJ1-1, the complete variable domain is NAGVMQNPRHLVRRRGQEARLRCSPMKGHSHVYWYRQLPEEGLKFMVYLQKENIIDESGMPKERFSAEFPKEGPSILRIQQVVRGDSAAYFCASSPPRREAFFGQGTRLTVV.

V usage is TRBV24-1 and J usage is TRBJ1-5; possible D gene TRBD1, 6 bases. The CDR3 has 14 amino acids. V lost 3 bases and J lost 6, with 11 bases in between. Germline V gene lookup returns CDR1 KGHDR and CDR2 SFDVKD. The CDR3 DNA reads as TGTGCCACCAGTGATCCGCACAGGGCTCAGCCCCAGCATTTT. This gives the protein CATSDPHRAQPQHF.

This clone was seen a handful of times. This chain connects TRBV24-1 to TRBJ2-7; TRBD1 agrees at 9 bases. The CDR3 length is 12 residues. The V gene's germline CDR1 is KGHDR and CDR2 SFDVKD. Trimming took 9 bases from V and 9 from J; bases not matched to a gene: 8. Written as DNA, the CDR3 is TGTGCCACCGAGGGACAGACAGGGGGGCAGTACTTC. Protein: CATEGQTGGQYF.

The chain couples TRBV11-2 to TRBJ2-7; D is unclear. CDR3 length equals 11 residues. Germline CDR1 is SGHAT and CDR2 is FQNNGV. V lost 0 bases and J 5 bases, leaving 2 bases between the germline ends. CDR3 sequence (DNA): TGTGCCAGCAGCTTAGATAACGAGCAGTACTTC. Amino acid sequence: CASSLDNEQYF. Full variable domain (outside the CDR3, taken from reference TRBV11-2 and TRBJ2-7): EAGVAQSPRYKIIEKRQSVAFWCNPISGHATLYWYQQILGQGPKLLIQFQNNGVVDDSQLPKDRFSAERLKGVDSTLKIQPAKLEDSAVYLCASSLDNEQYFGPGTRLTVT.

This clone was detected a few times. This chain connects TRBV7-8 to TRBJ2-7; tentative D call: TRBD1 (6 bases). Germline V CDR1 and CDR2: SGHVS, FQNEAQ. The CDR3 consists of 14 residues. Trimming left V 5 bases short and J 1 base short, with 12 bases between. DNA for the CDR3: TGTGCCAGCAGCCCCCTGACAGGTTCCTACGAGCAGTACTTC. This gives the protein CASSPLTGSYEQYF.

This clone was seen once. The same CDR3 is also encoded by other DNA sequences in this sample. The chain couples TRBV12-3 or TRBV12-4 to TRBJ1-5; 7 positions match TRBD1. J was trimmed by 4 bases and V by 6 bases; bases with no gene match: 3. CDR3 length: 13 residues. The CDR3 sequence is CASSLGQNQPQHF. CDR3 DNA: TGTGCCAGCAGCTTGGGACAGAATCAGCCCCAGCATTTT.

V gene TRBV19 combines with J gene TRBJ1-1, with 8 bases identical to TRBD1. Germline V gene sequence: CDR1 LNHDA, CDR2 SQIVND (reference sequence). This CDR3 has 13 residues. Losses at the gene ends were 6 bases for V and 11 bases for J; bases not matched to a gene: 11. The CDR3 DNA reads TGTGCCAGTAGCCCGGACAGGGTGGGATCGGCTTTCTTT. It yields the protein CASSPDRVGSAFF.

The V gene is TRBV12-3 or TRBV12-4, the J gene TRBJ1-2; tentative D call: TRBD1 (5 bases). The CDR3 runs 12 residues. V gave up 6 bases and J gave up 4 bases, with 9 bases separating them. CDR3 protein: CASRRGSYGYTF. The CDR3 coding sequence is TGTGCCAGCAGGCGGGGGTCCTATGGCTACACCTTC.

The chain employs TRBV6-6 and TRBJ1-5; 10 nucleotides match TRBD1. Trimming took 7 bases from V and 10 from J; bases not matched to a gene: 10. The CDR3 spans 14 residues. The germline CDR1 and CDR2 sequences are MNHNY and SVGAGI (reference sequence). CDR3 region: CASTEGQGPSPQHF. The CDR3, as DNA: TGTGCCAGCACCGAGGGACAGGGGCCCTCCCCCCAGCATTTT.

This rearrangement joins TRBV27 to TRBJ2-7; 9 bases agree with TRBD1. Germline V gene lookup returns CDR1 MNHEY and CDR2 SMNVEV (reference sequence). V lost 2 bases and J lost 4; bases outside the gene matches: 3. The CDR3 length is 14 residues. CDR3 amino acids: CASSLGGQGYEQYF. The CDR3 DNA reads as TGTGCCAGCAGTTTAGGAGGACAGGGGTACGAGCAGTACTTC.

The chain links TRBV19 to TRBJ1-2, with 7 bases that match TRBD1. Germline CDR1 LNHDA, CDR2 SQIVND (reference sequence). Unmatched junction bases numbered 9, after V lost 3 bases and J lost 8 bases. This CDR3 region has 14 residues. CDR3 region: CASSITSGTVGYTF. The CDR3 coding sequence is TGTGCCAGTAGTATCACCTCCGGGACAGTGGGCTACACCTTC.

V and J are TRBV30 and TRBJ2-2; D ambiguous. The CDR3 contains 11 residues. In germline, CDR1 is GTSNPN, CDR2 SVGIG (reference sequence). The CDR3: CATSQVGELFF. For the CDR3, the DNA is TGTGCTACGAGTCAAGTCGGGGAGCTGTTTTTT.

The chain has TRBV9 and TRBJ2-1, with no clear D. Germline V lookup: CDR1 SGDLS, CDR2 YYNGEE. Trimming pared 3 bases from V and 9 bases from J, leaving 16 bases between. CDR3 length equals 14 residues. CDR3 amino acids: CASSAGGPLTEQFF. The CDR3 DNA is TGTGCCAGCAGCGCCGGCGGTCCCCTCACTGAGCAGTTCTTC.

V and J are TRBV5-4 and TRBJ2-2; 10 bases are a match to TRBD2. This CDR3 region has 15 residues. The ends lost 2 bases at V and 5 bases at J; junction bases unmatched: 3. The germline V gene encodes CDR1 SGHNT and CDR2 YYREEE (reference sequence). The CDR3 reads CASSFQLAGTGELFF. The CDR3 coding sequence is TGTGCCAGCAGCTTCCAACTAGCGGGGACCGGGGAGCTGTTTTTT. The whole variable domain, remainder taken from reference TRBV5-4 and TRBJ2-2, is ETGVTQSPTHLIKTRGQQVTLRCSSQSGHNTVSWYQQALGQGPQFIFQYYREEENGRGNFPPRFSGLQFPNYSSELNVNALELDDSALYLCASSFQLAGTGELFFGEGSRLTVL.

The chain uses TRBV4-3 and TRBJ1-4; D remains unclear. This CDR3 comprises 14 residues. Between the trimmed V and J ends, which lost 1 base and 6 bases, there was a span of 9 bases. CDR1 is LGHNA and CDR2 is YSLEER in the germline V gene. CDR3 sequence: CASSQVAADEKLFF. The CDR3, as DNA: TGCGCCAGCAGCCAAGTAGCGGCGGATGAAAAACTGTTTTTT.

The rearrangement links TRBV9 to TRBJ1-2; 7 nucleotides line up with TRBD1. The germline gives CDR1 SGDLS, CDR2 YYNGEE. The CDR3 extends over 13 amino acids. Germline trimming cut 4 bases from V and 4 bases from J; bases unmatched to any gene: 4. CDR3 sequence reads: CASSNGTVYGYTF. The CDR3 nucleotides are TGTGCCAGCAGCAACGGGACAGTCTATGGCTACACCTTC.

The V call is TRBV5-1, the J call TRBJ2-5; 7 positions agree with TRBD1. The CDR3 is 15 amino acids. The V segment lost 7 bases and the J segment 1 base; nucleotides outside the gene matches: 10. Looked up from germline, CDR1 is SGHRS and CDR2 is YFSETQ. CDR3 coding DNA: TGCGCCAGCGGAACACTGGGGACAGTCCAAGAGACCCAGTACTTC. This encodes CASGTLGTVQETQYF.

CDR3 loop: CASSDLSRGGTEAFF. The DNA for the CDR3 is TGTGCCAGTAGTGACCTCTCGCGGGGTGGGACTGAAGCTTTCTTT. This chain joins TRBV19 and TRBJ1-1; D ambiguous. V was cut by 5 bases and J by 5 bases, with 18 bases left in between. The V gene's germline CDR1 is LNHDA and CDR2 SQIVND (reference sequence). This CDR3 spans 15 amino acids.